Listed below are T cell receptor beta chains from one sample, sequenced in a study of shared clonotypes between healthy human individuals. The repertoire was sequenced with immunoSEQ multiplex PCR; TCRdb's copy has only in-frame clones and lacks some. Of some 1 million clones in the sample, roughly 75% are singletons; the top ten hold approximately 1.5%. Material: memory CD4+ T cells sorted from blood. Source of these receptors: a man aged 18-30 years in good health. The CDR3 runs from the conserved cysteine through the conserved F or W. The D gene is left open where the match is weak. Some rows mark clone size as missing; the rest say once, few, many or name a class of expanded clone.

D gene	V gene	clone size	J gene	CDR3 DNA	CDR3 protein
NA	TRBV5-4	few	TRBJ2-7	TGTGCCAGCAGCCCCGACCCAGGACAGACCTACGAGCAGTACTTC	CASSPDPGQTYEQYF
NA	TRBV28	few	TRBJ2-7	TGTGCCAGCAGGAAAAGGACTGACTCTGCCTACGAGCAGTACTTC	CASRKRTDSAYEQYF
NA	TRBV2	NA	TRBJ2-3	TGTGCCAGCAGTCTCTTAGCGGATACGCAGTATTTT	CASSLLADTQYF
TRBD2	TRBV15	NA	TRBJ2-5	TGTGCCACCAGCAGAGAAATCGCGGGAGGGAAAGAGACCCAGTACTTC	CATSREIAGGKETQYF
NA	TRBV28	NA	TRBJ2-7	TGTGCCAGCAGGGGAGATATAGGGGGGCGTGAGCAGTACTTC	CASRGDIGGREQYF
NA	TRBV20-1	NA	TRBJ2-7	TGCAGTGCTGAACTGGGAGAGCAGTACTTC	CSAELGEQYF
NA	TRBV30	NA	TRBJ1-2	TGTGCCTGGAGTGGCCCGTATGGCTACACCTTC	CAWSGPYGYTF
TRBD1	TRBV9	NA	TRBJ1-3	TGTGCCAGCAGCGCGGGACAGGGAATAAACCCCATATATTTT	CASSAGQGINPIYF
NA	TRBV7-8	NA	TRBJ2-1	TGTGCCAGCAGCCCAATGGGGGGTTACAATGAGCAGTTCTTC	CASSPMGGYNEQFF
NA	TRBV27	NA	TRBJ2-1	TGTGCCAGCAGTCATCAAAAGGTCGAGCGGAGTAATGAGCAGTTCTTC	CASSHQKVERSNEQFF
NA	TRBV2	NA	TRBJ2-1	TGTGCCAGCAGTTTCCTGGAGAGCTCCTACAATGAGCAGTTCTTC	CASSFLESSYNEQFF
NA	TRBV10-3	NA	TRBJ2-3	TGTGCCATCAGTGAGATGGCTAGCTCAGATACGCAGTATTTT	CAISEMASSDTQYF
NA	TRBV29-1	NA	TRBJ2-1	TGCAGCGTTGACGGTCATATCTTCCACAATGAGCAGTTCTTC	CSVDGHIFHNEQFF
NA	TRBV2	NA	TRBJ1-6	TGTGCCAGCAGTGAATCACAGGGCACCAATTCACCCCTCCACTTT	CASSESQGTNSPLHF
NA	TRBV6-1	NA	TRBJ1-5	TGTGCCAGCAGTGAAGTTCGGGTTACTAGCAATCAGCCCCAGCATTTT	CASSEVRVTSNQPQHF
NA	TRBV7-2	NA	TRBJ2-4	TGTGCCAGCAGCTTAATGGGCAGTGGCATTCAGTACTTC	CASSLMGSGIQYF
TRBD1	TRBV5-4	NA	TRBJ2-4	TGTGCCAGCAGCTTGGAGGGACAGGGAGTAGCCAAAAACATTCAGTACTTC	CASSLEGQGVAKNIQYF